The present TCR beta chain was sequenced within a study of shared clonotypes between healthy human individuals. Study-wide context: Three plates each covered CD4 naive and memory; CD8 naive two, CD8 memory one. Whole-study findings and limits: The study found approximately 5% of naive CD4 clonotypes shared across four donors. Naive subsets, compared against memory subsets, generally had larger estimated richness values.

A word on this clone: Its antigen is as yet unknown.

Sorted-subset replicate PCR reactions contained 200 to 250 ng DNA, corresponding to some 29,000 T cell genomes. Method: immunoSEQ multiplex PCR; TCRdb's copy keeps in-frame clones and lacks some. Of roughly 720,000 clones listed, 80% to 95% are singletons. Germline V lookup: CDR1 SNHLY, CDR2 FYNNEI. V dropped 2 bases and J dropped 3; count of bases not matched to a gene: 7. The CDR3 consists of 16 residues. This clonotype was sampled from a man younger than 35 in good health. Some clones in this sample may be carry-over from other donors' samples. The rearrangement uses TRBV2 and TRBJ2-5, with TRBD2 matching over 9 bases. The material sequenced was memory CD8+ T cells from PBMCs. Indicated subset: CD45RO+ cells pooled with CCR7-negative TemRA cells. The CDR3 spells CASSERVAGDKETQYF. The CDR3, as DNA: TGTGCCAGCAGTGAAAGGGTAGCGGGAGATAAAGAGACCCAGTACTTC.